The 27 T cell receptor beta chains below come from one sample, sequenced in a study of T cells in Graves' hyperthyroidism and ophthalmopathy. It was RNA transcripts that yielded the amplified TCR beta CDR3 regions. The HTBI primer set drove a first-round RT-PCR of the TCR CDR3. MiXCR, applied by TCRdb to the multiplex PCR reads, yields one record per CDR3 protein. Of under 800,000 distinct CDR3 sequences listed, around 15% are singletons. Input material: blood. All receptors come from a woman younger than 35 with Graves' hyperthyroidism.

The sample holds many counts of this clonotype. The V and J genes are TRBV12-3 or TRBV12-4 and TRBJ2-1; 8 positions agree with TRBD2. This CDR3 spans 16 amino acids. V dropped 5 bases and J dropped 7; count of bases not matched to a gene: 13. CDR3 coding DNA: TGTGCCAGCAGTCCGAGAGCGGGAGTAATAGGTAATGAGCAGTTCTTC. This gives the protein CASSPRAGVIGNEQFF.

The sample holds many counts of this clonotype. The chain couples TRBV24-1 to TRBJ2-5; TRBD1 aligns across 8 bases. The CDR3 has 15 amino acids. CDR1 and CDR2 (germline): KGHDR, SFDVKD. Unmatched junction bases numbered 12, after V lost 2 bases and J lost 11 bases. Here the CDR3 reads CATSDSRTGRLTQYF. In DNA form, the CDR3 reads TGTGCCACCAGTGATTCACGGACAGGGCGACTAACACAGTACTTC.

This clonotype was observed at least ten times. V is TRBV20-1 and J is TRBJ1-6; no definite D call. CDR1 and CDR2 (germline): DFQATT, SNEGSKA (reference sequence). With 3 bases removed from V and 4 bases from J, the gap between germline ends came to 10 bases. The CDR3 is 14 residues long. The CDR3 bases are TGCAGTGCTAGCGAGCACCAGTATAATTCACCCCTCCACTTT. It translates to CSASEHQYNSPLHF.

This clonotype was picked up many times. This chain uses TRBV6-2 or TRBV6-3 with TRBJ2-1; tentatively, D is TRBD2 (6 bases). CDR3 length: 14 residues. Germline V gene sequence: CDR1 MNHEY, CDR2 SVGEGT. V shed 4 bases and J shed 8 bases, with 15 bases lying between them. CDR3 sequence (DNA): TGTGCCAGCAGTTTAGCTAGCGCGTTCGATGAGCAGTTCTTC. It specifies CASSLASAFDEQFF.

In regard to this clonotype: Compared with germline, one end of the junction differs, possibly owing to a read error. The CDR3 coding sequence is TGCGCCAGCAGCCAAGGAGCGGGAGGGAGCACAGATACGCAGTATTTT. It translates to CASSQGAGGSTDTQYF. V and J are TRBV7-2 and TRBJ2-3, with 10 nucleotides matching TRBD2. The germline V gene encodes CDR1 SGHTA and CDR2 FQGNSA. The CDR3 is 16 amino acids.

The rearrangement links TRBV13 to TRBJ2-5; no clear D. Germline CDR1 is PRHDT and CDR2 is FYEKMQ (reference sequence). Deletions cut 9 bases from V and 5 bases from J, with 16 bases between. The CDR3 loop spans 13 amino acids. In DNA form, the CDR3 reads TGTGCCAGTTCGTCCCGGATTGGGGAGACCCAGTACTTC. This translates into CASSSRIGETQYF. Looking up the rest from reference TRBV13 and TRBJ2-5 gives the full variable domain: AAGVIQSPRHLIKEKRETATLKCYPIPRHDTVYWYQQGPGQDPQFLISFYEKMQSDKGSIPDRFSAQQFSDYHSELNMSSLELGDSALYFCASSSRIGETQYFGPGTRLLVL.

V and J are TRBV7-2 and TRBJ1-2, with D uncertain. Trimming shortened V by 5 bases and J by 6 bases, and 22 bases separated the two germline ends. Germline CDR1 SGHTA, CDR2 FQGNSA. The CDR3 spans 16 residues. The DNA for the CDR3 is TGTGCCAGCAGCGCGGGTAGTGGTCGCCTTAGACATGGCTACACCTTC. Translating gives CASSAGSGRLRHGYTF.

This clonotype has a handful of counts. This chain uses TRBV30 with TRBJ2-7; 13 bases match TRBD2. CDR3 length: 14 residues. Germline assignment: CDR1 GTSNPN and CDR2 SVGIG (reference sequence). J lost 1 base, V lost 4 bases, and 1 base had no gene match. The CDR3: CAWKLAGGSYEQYF. The CDR3 region has the DNA TGTGCCTGGAAACTAGCGGGAGGGTCCTACGAGCAGTACTTC.

This clonotype was detected many times. This chain links TRBV5-1 with TRBJ2-1, with a possible D match to TRBD2 (5 bases). V shed 5 bases and J shed 1 base, with 13 bases lying between them. Germline V gene lookup returns CDR1 SGHRS and CDR2 YFSETQ. CDR3 length: 15 amino acids. CDR3 nucleotides: TGCGCCAGCAGAACGGACTCGCAATCCTACAATGAGCAGTTCTTC. Protein sequence: CASRTDSQSYNEQFF.

There are many counts of this clonotype. The chain uses TRBV20-1 and TRBJ1-2, with TRBD1 matching 7 bases. J gave up 4 bases and V 0 bases, and 14 bases lay outside the gene matches. This CDR3 is 17 amino acids long. Per the germline V gene, CDR1 is DFQATT and CDR2 is SNEGSKA (reference sequence). The CDR3 is CSARDRWRQGVGYGYTF. CDR3 nucleotide sequence: TGCAGTGCTAGAGATCGGTGGAGACAGGGAGTCGGCTATGGCTACACCTTC.

The chain links TRBV13 to TRBJ1-2; a weak D match, TRBD1 (6 bases). This CDR3 is 13 amino acids long. CDR1 and CDR2 (germline): PRHDT, FYEKMQ (reference sequence). V was pared by 5 bases and J by 9 bases, with 16 bases between. The CDR3 bases are TGTGCCAGCAGCCGCTCCGGGACAACTCGCTACACCTTC. Residues: CASSRSGTTRYTF.

The table lists this clonotype with many counts. The chain links TRBV5-1 to TRBJ1-2; the match to TRBD1 covers 7 bases. The junction had 4 bases not matched to a gene; V was cut back by 4 bases and J by 4 bases. Germline lookup yields CDR1 SGHRS and CDR2 YFSETQ. The CDR3 is 13 residues long. DNA of the CDR3: TGCGCCAGCAGCCGGGACAGAACCTATGGCTACACCTTC. Translating gives CASSRDRTYGYTF.

The genes are TRBV5-1 and TRBJ2-4, with 10 bases lining up with TRBD2. The CDR3 has 15 amino acids. Germline values: CDR1 SGHRS, CDR2 YFSETQ. V gave up 9 bases and J gave up 2 bases; unmatched junction bases: 8. The CDR3 here is CANPSSGSSKNIQYF. CDR3 nucleotides: TGCGCCAACCCGTCTAGCGGGAGCTCCAAAAACATTCAGTACTTC.

This clonotype was seen only a few times. This rearrangement joins TRBV29-1 to TRBJ2-1; D not certain. The germline V and J ends were trimmed by 3 bases and 4 bases, with 13 bases remaining between them. Germline CDR1 SQVTM, CDR2 ANQGSEA. The CDR3 consists of 14 residues. CDR3 in amino acids: CSVDPPSLYNEQFF. CDR3 coding DNA: TGCAGCGTTGATCCCCCAAGCCTATACAATGAGCAGTTCTTC.

At least ten counts were recorded for this clonotype. The genes are TRBV30 and TRBJ2-5; D perhaps matches TRBD2 (5 bases). Trimming removed 3 bases from V and 14 bases from J, with 19 bases in between. Germline CDR1 is GTSNPN and CDR2 is SVGIG (reference sequence). This CDR3 has 12 residues. CDR3 nucleotide sequence: TGTGCCTGGAGCCTCTACTCGCGAGCGGCTTACTTC. Its protein product is CAWSLYSRAAYF.

In DNA form, the CDR3 reads TGTGCCAGCAGCTTTCCCTCGAGGAGGGGTTCCTACAATGAGCAGTTCTTC. Translation gives CASSFPSRRGSYNEQFF. The chain recombines TRBV11-2 with TRBJ2-1; maybe TRBD2 (6 bases). The CDR3 sequence is 17 residues long. The ends were cut back, 3 bases at V and 1 base at J, with 16 bases in the middle. Germline-derived CDR1 and CDR2 are SGHAT and FQNNGV.

V usage is TRBV27 and J usage is TRBJ2-3; D call uncertain. Germline lookup yields CDR1 MNHEY and CDR2 SMNVEV (reference sequence). This CDR3 has 16 amino acids. The V end lost 3 bases, the J end lost 3 bases, and 16 bases lay between the germline ends. The DNA of the CDR3 is TGTGCCAGCAGTTTCCTCCCGGTGGCGAGGACAGATACGCAGTATTTT. Amino acid sequence: CASSFLPVARTDTQYF.

Worth noting for this clonotype: Given a much more abundant clone one base away, this may be a read error. This chain links TRBV18 with TRBJ2-7; D is perhaps TRBD2 (6 bases). CDR3 length: 15 residues. Germline V gene lookup returns CDR1 KGHSH and CDR2 LQKENI. V was pared by 6 bases and J by 2 bases, with 17 bases between. The CDR3 spells CASSRGALGTYEQYF. The CDR3 DNA follows: TGTGCCAGCTCCCGCGGGGCCCTCGGGACCTACGAGCAGTACTTC.

The table lists this clonotype with a few counts. V usage is TRBV29-1 and J usage is TRBJ2-1; D possibly corresponds to TRBD1 (6 bases). CDR1 SQVTM and CDR2 ANQGSEA come from the germline V gene. Trimming took 6 bases from V and 2 from J, leaving 17 bases between them. The CDR3 runs 15 residues. The CDR3: CSVEDSPFPYNEQFF. The CDR3 nucleotides are TGCAGCGTCGAGGACAGTCCCTTCCCCTACAATGAGCAGTTCTTC.

This chain connects TRBV29-1 to TRBJ1-1; no clear D gene. Between the trimmed V and J ends, which lost 7 bases and 3 bases, there was a span of 15 bases. The CDR3 contains 13 residues. Germline-derived CDR1 and CDR2 are SQVTM and ANQGSEA. CDR3 coding DNA: TGCAGCGCTCGCCTAGGGCGGGACACTGAAGCTTTCTTT. This encodes CSARLGRDTEAFF. Combining the CDR3 with reference TRBV29-1 and TRBJ1-1 gives the whole variable domain SAVISQKPSRDICQRGTSLTIQCQVDSQVTMMFWYRQQPGQSLTLIATANQGSEATYESGFVIDKFPISRPNLTFSTLTVSNMSPEDSSIYLCSARLGRDTEAFFGQGTRLTVV.

This clonotype was counted many times. The rearrangement links TRBV12-3 or TRBV12-4 to TRBJ2-7, with a weak D call TRBD2 (6 bases). The CDR3 contains 15 residues. V lost 5 bases and J 0 bases, leaving 14 bases between the germline ends. The chain's CDR3 is CASSGTSTSSYEQYF. The CDR3 coding sequence is TGTGCCAGCAGTGGCACTAGCACGAGCTCCTACGAGCAGTACTTC.

This clonotype was seen many times. CDR3 in amino acids: CASNPPGGSETQYF. The CDR3 DNA reads TGTGCCAGCAATCCCCCAGGGGGCTCAGAGACCCAGTACTTC. This rearrangement joins TRBV7-8 to TRBJ2-5; TRBD1 matches 8 bases. The CDR3 totals 14 residues. After removal of 7 bases from V and 4 bases from J, the junction contained 8 bases not matched to a gene. Germline V gene lookup returns CDR1 SGHVS and CDR2 FQNEAQ.

This clonotype has only one observation. The chain links TRBV7-9 to TRBJ2-7; D remains unclear. This CDR3 comprises 14 residues. The V end was cut by 1 base, the J end by 1 base, with 8 bases between. Germline CDR1 is SEHNR and CDR2 is FQNEAQ (reference sequence). CDR3 protein: CASSLVGPSYEQYF. In nucleotides, the CDR3 is TGTGCCAGCAGCTTAGTAGGACCGTCCTACGAGCAGTACTTC.

This clonotype came up many times. This rearrangement joins TRBV28 to TRBJ2-7; D unresolved. Between the trimmed V and J ends, which lost 5 bases and 3 bases, there was a span of 5 bases. The CDR3 length is 11 residues. Germline V lookup: CDR1 MDHEN, CDR2 SYDVKM. CDR3 sequence reads: CASSTIYEQYF. The CDR3 DNA sequence: TGTGCCAGCAGTACGATCTACGAGCAGTACTTC.

This chain uses TRBV27 with TRBJ2-1; D gene unclear. The better agreement between TRBJ2-7 and the DNA end casts doubt on the J call. Germline V lookup: CDR1 MNHEY, CDR2 SMNVEV (reference sequence). The CDR3 is 15 amino acids. CDR3 nucleotide sequence: TGTGCCAGCAGTTTGGGTCATGGTGGCTACAATGAGCAGTACTTC. This codes for CASSLGHGGYNEQYF.

This clonotype came up many times. This sequence joins TRBV27 and TRBJ2-1, with TRBD2 as a possible D gene (6 bases). V lost 3 bases and J 0 bases, leaving 9 bases between the germline ends. CDR1 and CDR2 (germline): MNHEY, SMNVEV (reference sequence). The CDR3 runs to 15 residues. The CDR3 spells CASSFVGSSYNEQFF. CDR3 bases: TGTGCCAGCAGTTTCGTCGGGAGCTCCTACAATGAGCAGTTCTTC.

The gene calls are TRBV20-1 and TRBJ1-5; D is possibly TRBD1 (6 bases). The CDR3 is 15 residues long. CDR1 is DFQATT, CDR2 SNEGSKA, per germline (reference sequence). With 0 bases removed from V and 7 bases from J, the gap between germline ends came to 16 bases. Here the CDR3 reads CSAREHRTVDQPQHF. The DNA of the CDR3 is TGCAGTGCTAGAGAGCACCGGACAGTGGACCAGCCCCAGCATTTT.